The clone carrying this T cell receptor (beta chain) appeared many times. The data were taken from a study of Graves' ophthalmopathy and Graves' hyperthyroidism. Trimming took 3 bases from V and 0 from J; bases not matched to a gene: 9. The CDR3 consists of 18 residues. CDR1 is SNHLY, CDR2 FYNNEI, per germline. Amplified TCR beta CDR3 regions were obtained using RNA transcripts as template. RT-PCR in the first round used HTBI primers; a second-round multiplex PCR followed. TCRdb redid the calling of the multiplex PCR reads with MiXCR, one entry per CDR3 protein. The data show more than 300,000 distinct CDR3 sequences, about a sixth seen once.

Sequenced input: peripheral blood. The sequence came from an adult woman with stable Graves' hyperthyroidism. The chain links TRBV2 to TRBJ2-4, with TRBD2 matching 9 bases. CDR3 protein: CASSELETSGLAKNIQYF. As DNA, the CDR3 is TGTGCCAGCAGTGAGTTGGAGACTAGCGGCTTAGCCAAAAACATTCAGTACTTC.